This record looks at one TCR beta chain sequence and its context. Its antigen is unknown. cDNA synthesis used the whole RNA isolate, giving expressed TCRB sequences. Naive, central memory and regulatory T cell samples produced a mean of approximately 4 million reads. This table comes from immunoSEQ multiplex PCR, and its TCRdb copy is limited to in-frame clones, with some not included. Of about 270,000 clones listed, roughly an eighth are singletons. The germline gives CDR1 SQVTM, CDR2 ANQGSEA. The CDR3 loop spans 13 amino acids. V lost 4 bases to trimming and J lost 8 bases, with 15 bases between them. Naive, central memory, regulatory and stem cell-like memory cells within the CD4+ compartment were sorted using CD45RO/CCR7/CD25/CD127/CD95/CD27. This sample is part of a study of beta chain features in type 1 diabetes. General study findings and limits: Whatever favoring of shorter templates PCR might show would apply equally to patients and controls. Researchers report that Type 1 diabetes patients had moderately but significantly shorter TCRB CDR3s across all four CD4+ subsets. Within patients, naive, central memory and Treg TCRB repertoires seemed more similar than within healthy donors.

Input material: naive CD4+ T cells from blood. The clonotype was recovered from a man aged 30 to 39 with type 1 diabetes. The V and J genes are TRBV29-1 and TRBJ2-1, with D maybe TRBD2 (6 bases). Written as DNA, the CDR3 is TGCAGCGTTGGTTGGCCTAGCGCCTATGAGCAGTTCTTC. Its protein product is CSVGWPSAYEQFF.